This TCR beta chain was profiled in a study of shared clonotypes between healthy human individuals. Naive CD8 populations comprised CD45RO-negative cells positively selected for CCR7, excluding terminally differentiated effector memory CD45RA+ cells. Several immunoSEQ plates received, in even portions, the genomic DNA of each subset. Data came from immunoSEQ multiplex PCR; TCRdb stores just in-frame clones and leaves some out. The table includes millions of clones, about 95% detected once. Germline-derived CDR1 and CDR2 are SQVTM and ANQGSEA. V gave up 3 bases and J gave up 1 base, with 12 bases separating them. This CDR3 is 14 amino acids long.

The sequence came from a man younger than 35 in good health. The gene calls are TRBV29-1 and TRBJ1-1, with a tentative D call TRBD1 (6 bases). The sequencing input was naive CD8+ T cells sorted from blood. CDR3 in DNA: TGCAGCGTTGAGGGTATGACAGGGAACACTGAAGCTTTCTTT. Protein sequence: CSVEGMTGNTEAFF.